Described below is a single TCR beta chain sequence and its context. The antigen it recognizes is unknown. No much larger clone exists at a distance of one base, and base qualities are not known. These data are taken from a study of beta chain features in type 1 diabetes (dated by TCRdb to the late 2010s). Context from the whole study: Patients and healthy donors did not differ in mean age, gender distribution, total cell number or subset yield. A total of 100 million to 110 million sorted cells were examined across all samples, and a strong correlation was observed between cell number per subset and RNA yield. In the study, TCRB repertoires of sorted circulating CD4+ T cell subsets from recently diagnosed type 1 diabetes patients were compared with those of matched healthy donors. Naive and central memory subsets were obtained from all 30 or so donors, but regulatory and stem cell-like memory subsets were isolated from only 8 patients and roughly 8 healthy donors. Points the paper makes about the study in general: PCR might favor shorter templates, but patient and control samples were amplified and corrected together, so any skew would affect both groups equally. In all four CD4+ subsets, TCRB CDR3 length was moderately but significantly shorter in type 1 diabetes patients. Because cDNA rather than genomic DNA was sequenced, highly expressing activated cells could have been over-represented, although no difference in activation and CD3 levels was found between groups. At VDJ recombination sites, type 1 diabetes patients had fewer insertions and more deleted nucleotides, which implies abnormalities in thymic rearrangement. Naive, central memory and regulatory TCRB repertoires appeared more similar among patients than among healthy donors. Only small numbers of individuals were included in the HLA sub-analyses, which left unresolved whether HLA type had any influence on TCRB rearrangement.

Each donor gave one peripheral blood draw, averaging approximately 110 mL, which was collected into heparinised tubes. Using a panel that included CD45RO, CCR7, CD25, CD127, CD95 and CD27, naive, central memory, regulatory and stem cell-like memory CD4+ T cells were sorted on a BD FACSAria II. Every sorted population had a purity above 95%. Right away, PBMCs were isolated by Lymphoprep density gradient centrifugation and were stained directly, with no culture step. Samples were stained and sorted in pairs, with one healthy donor and one patient per experiment, so that batch effects were minimized. All of the isolated RNA was reverse transcribed with the High Capacity cDNA Reverse Transcription Kit, so expressed TCRB transcripts were sequenced. Deep immunoSEQ sequencing was performed on naive, central memory and regulatory T cell samples, with an average of roughly 3.3 million total reads per sample. Sorted cells were lysed in RLT buffer, and RNA was extracted using DNase-treated RNeasy Micro or Mini kits according to cell number. To prevent cross-contamination, each cell subset was processed individually, whereas patient and healthy donor samples were processed jointly. The immunoSEQ multiplex PCR was used to amplify TCRB sequences from cDNA, yielding 87-bp fragments that span the CDR3 region. The amplicons were sequenced using the Illumina HiSeq platform. The paper's data handling went like this. Synthetic template baselines were used to correct PCR bias computationally, reads within Hamming distance 2 were collapsed together, and singletons that could not be merged were discarded. Reads were aligned against IMGT to assign V, D and J genes, CDR3 length and insertions or deletions at six rearrangement sites. Within each subset, clonotype counts were normalized to sorted cell number, and only after that were true diversity and Gini coefficients computed with the tcR R package. The overlap coefficient, calculated on TCRB nucleotide sequences, was used to quantify repertoire sharing. TCRdb mirrors the immuneACCESS table, restricted to in-frame sequences. Some clones are absent from its copies; in checked studies, under half trace to an unresolved V gene, and the reason for the others is unknown. The DNA gave D and trimming, while V, J and clone size come from that table. Counted in this sample were 130,000 or so clones; 15% to 20% of them appeared once. The top ten clones comprise 2.6% of the sample.

The clonotype originates from a man aged 18 to 29 with type 1 diabetes. Sample: central memory CD4+ T cells from blood.

The nucleotide sequence is given as TGTGCCAGCTCACCCTCCCAAGAGACCCAGTACTTC. Its translation reads: CASSPSQETQYF. The chain employs TRBV18 and TRBJ2-5; confidence is insufficient to name the D gene. V drops 3 bases and J drops 1 base, leaving 3 bases in between. CDR3 length: 12 amino acids, cysteine to phenylalanine. CDR3 DNA is the only sequence kept; it has 36 bases, read in frame from the first base. The CDR1 and CDR2 encoded by the germline V gene are KGHSH and LQKENI.